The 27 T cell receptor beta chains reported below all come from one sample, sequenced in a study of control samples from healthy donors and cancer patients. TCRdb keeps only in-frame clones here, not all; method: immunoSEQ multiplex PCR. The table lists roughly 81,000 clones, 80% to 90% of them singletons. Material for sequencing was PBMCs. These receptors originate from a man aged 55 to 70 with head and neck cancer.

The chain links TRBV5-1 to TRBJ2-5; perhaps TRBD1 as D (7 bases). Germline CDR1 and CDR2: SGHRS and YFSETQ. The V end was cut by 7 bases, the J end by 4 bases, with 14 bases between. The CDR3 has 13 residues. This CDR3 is CASGRQGGETQYF. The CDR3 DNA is TGCGCCAGCGGCCGACAGGGAGGAGAGACCCAGTACTTC.

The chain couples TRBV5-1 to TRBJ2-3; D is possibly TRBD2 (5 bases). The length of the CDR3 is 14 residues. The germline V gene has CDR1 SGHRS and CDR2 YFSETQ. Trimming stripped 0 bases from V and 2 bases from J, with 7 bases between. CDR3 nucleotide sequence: TGCGCCAGCAGCTTGGGGGAGAACACAGATACGCAGTATTTT. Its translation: CASSLGENTDTQYF.

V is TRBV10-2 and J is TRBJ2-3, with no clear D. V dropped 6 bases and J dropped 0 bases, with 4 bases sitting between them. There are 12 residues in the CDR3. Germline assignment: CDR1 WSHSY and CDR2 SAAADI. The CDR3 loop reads CASSQSTDTQYF. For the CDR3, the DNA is TGCGCCAGCAGCCAGAGCACAGATACGCAGTATTTT.

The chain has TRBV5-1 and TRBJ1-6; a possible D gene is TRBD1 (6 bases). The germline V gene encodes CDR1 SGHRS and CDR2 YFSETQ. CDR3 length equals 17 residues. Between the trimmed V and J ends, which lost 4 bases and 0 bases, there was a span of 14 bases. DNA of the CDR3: TGCGCCAGCAGCCTGATGGACAGTGTCTCCTATAATTCACCCCTCCACTTT. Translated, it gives CASSLMDSVSYNSPLHF.

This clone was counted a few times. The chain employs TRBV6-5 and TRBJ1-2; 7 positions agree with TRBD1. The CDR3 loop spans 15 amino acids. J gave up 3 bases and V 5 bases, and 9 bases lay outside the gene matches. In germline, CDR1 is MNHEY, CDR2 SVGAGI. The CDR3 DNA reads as TGTGCCAGCAGTCGGGACAGCGTCGGACACTATGGCTACACCTTC. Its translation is CASSRDSVGHYGYTF.

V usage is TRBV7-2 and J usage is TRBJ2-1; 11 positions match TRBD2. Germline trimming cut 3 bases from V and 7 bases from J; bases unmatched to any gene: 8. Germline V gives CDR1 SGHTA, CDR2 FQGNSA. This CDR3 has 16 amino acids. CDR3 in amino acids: CASSFASGRIGNEQFF. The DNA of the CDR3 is TGTGCCAGCAGCTTCGCTAGCGGGAGGATCGGGAATGAGCAGTTCTTC.

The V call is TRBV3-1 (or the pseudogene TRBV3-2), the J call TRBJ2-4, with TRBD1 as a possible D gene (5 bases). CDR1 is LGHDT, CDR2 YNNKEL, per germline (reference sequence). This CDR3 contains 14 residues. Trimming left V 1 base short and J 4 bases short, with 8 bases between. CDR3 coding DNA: TGTGCCAGCAGCCAAGGTAACAGGAAAAACATTCAGTACTTC. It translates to CASSQGNRKNIQYF.

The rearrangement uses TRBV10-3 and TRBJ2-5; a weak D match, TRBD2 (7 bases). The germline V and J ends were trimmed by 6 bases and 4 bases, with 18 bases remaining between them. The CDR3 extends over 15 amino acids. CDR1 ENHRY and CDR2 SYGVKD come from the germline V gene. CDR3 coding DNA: TGTGCCATCAGCGGGGACAACCCGGGGGGAGAGACCCAGTACTTC. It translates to CAISGDNPGGETQYF.

The CDR3 region is CATGAHPYEQYF. DNA for the CDR3: TGTGCCACGGGAGCGCATCCCTACGAGCAGTACTTC. The J gene is TRBJ2-7, the V gene TRBV19; D is possibly TRBD2 (6 bases). The CDR3 contains 12 residues. Germline values: CDR1 LNHDA, CDR2 SQIVND (reference sequence). V was pared by 10 bases and J by 2 bases, with 12 bases between.

The CDR3 DNA reads TGTGCCAGCTCACCGATTATTGAGATTAACACCGGGGAGCTGTTTTTT. It yields the protein CASSPIIEINTGELFF. This chain links TRBV18 with TRBJ2-2; no firm D call. V was clipped by 3 bases and J by 2 bases, with 13 bases between them. Germline CDR1 is KGHSH and CDR2 is LQKENI. The CDR3 covers 16 residues.

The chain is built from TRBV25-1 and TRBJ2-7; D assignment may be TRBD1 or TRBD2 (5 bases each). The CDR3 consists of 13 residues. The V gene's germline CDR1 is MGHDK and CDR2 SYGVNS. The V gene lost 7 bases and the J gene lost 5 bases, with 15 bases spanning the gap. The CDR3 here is CASIQKGTDEQYF. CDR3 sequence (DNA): TGTGCCAGCATACAAAAGGGGACGGACGAGCAGTACTTC.

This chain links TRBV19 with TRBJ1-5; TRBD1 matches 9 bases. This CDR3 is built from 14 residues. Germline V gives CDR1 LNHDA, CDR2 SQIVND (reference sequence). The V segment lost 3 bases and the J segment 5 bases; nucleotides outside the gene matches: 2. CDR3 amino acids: CASSMWTGDQPQHF. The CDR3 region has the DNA TGTGCCAGTAGTATGTGGACAGGGGATCAGCCCCAGCATTTT.

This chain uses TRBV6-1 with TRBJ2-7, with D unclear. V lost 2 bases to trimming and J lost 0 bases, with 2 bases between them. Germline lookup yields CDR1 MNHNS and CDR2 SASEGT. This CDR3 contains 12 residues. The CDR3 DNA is TGTGCCAGCAGTGAAACCTCCTACGAGCAGTACTTC. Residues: CASSETSYEQYF.

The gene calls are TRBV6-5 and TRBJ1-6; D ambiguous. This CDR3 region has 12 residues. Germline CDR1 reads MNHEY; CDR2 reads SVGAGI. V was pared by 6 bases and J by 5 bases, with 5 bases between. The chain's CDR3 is CASRQNNSPLHF. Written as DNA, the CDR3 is TGTGCCAGCAGGCAGAATAATTCACCCCTCCACTTT.

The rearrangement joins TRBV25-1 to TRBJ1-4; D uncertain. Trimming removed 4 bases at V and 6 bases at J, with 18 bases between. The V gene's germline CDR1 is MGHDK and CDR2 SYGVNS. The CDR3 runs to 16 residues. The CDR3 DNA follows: TGTGCCAGCAGTGCCCTATCCGTGTACATGGATGAAAAACTGTTTTTT. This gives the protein CASSALSVYMDEKLFF.

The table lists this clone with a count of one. Written as DNA, the CDR3 is TGTGCCAGCACCCCGCGGGCGGGGTCCTACGAGCAGTACTTC. As protein: CASTPRAGSYEQYF. The chain carries TRBV2 and TRBJ2-7, with D possibly matching TRBD2 (6 bases). Germline V gene data show CDR1 as SNHLY and CDR2 as FYNNEI. The CDR3 has 14 amino acids. The V gene lost 7 bases and the J gene lost 1 base, with 14 bases spanning the gap.

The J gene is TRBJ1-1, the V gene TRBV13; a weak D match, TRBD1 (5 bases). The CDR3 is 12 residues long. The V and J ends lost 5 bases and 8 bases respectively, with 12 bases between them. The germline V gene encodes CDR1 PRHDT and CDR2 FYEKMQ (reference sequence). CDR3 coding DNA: TGTGCCAGCAGCCTCGAGGGGCAGGAAGCTTTCTTT. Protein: CASSLEGQEAFF.

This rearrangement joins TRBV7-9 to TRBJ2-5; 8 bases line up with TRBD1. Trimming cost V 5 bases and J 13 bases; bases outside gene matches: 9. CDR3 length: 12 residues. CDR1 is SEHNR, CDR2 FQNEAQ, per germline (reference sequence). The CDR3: CASSHTSDRGYF. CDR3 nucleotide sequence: TGTGCCAGCAGCCATACATCAGACAGGGGGTACTTC.

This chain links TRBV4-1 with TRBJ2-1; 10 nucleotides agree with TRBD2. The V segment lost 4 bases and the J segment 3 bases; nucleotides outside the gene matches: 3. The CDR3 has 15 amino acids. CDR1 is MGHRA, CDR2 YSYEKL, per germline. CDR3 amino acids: CASSRPSGGYNEQFF. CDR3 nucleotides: TGCGCCAGCAGCCGTCCTAGCGGGGGCTACAATGAGCAGTTCTTC.

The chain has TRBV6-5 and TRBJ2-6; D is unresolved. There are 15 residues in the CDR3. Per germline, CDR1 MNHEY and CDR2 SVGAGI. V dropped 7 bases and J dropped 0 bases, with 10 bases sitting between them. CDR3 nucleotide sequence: TGTGCCAGCAAAGAGGTAACCTCTGGGGCCAACGTCCTGACTTTC. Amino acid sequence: CASKEVTSGANVLTF.

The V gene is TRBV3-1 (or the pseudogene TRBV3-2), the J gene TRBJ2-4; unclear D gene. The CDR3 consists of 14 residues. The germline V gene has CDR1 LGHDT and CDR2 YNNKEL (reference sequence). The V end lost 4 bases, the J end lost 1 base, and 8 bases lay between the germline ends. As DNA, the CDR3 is TGTGCCAGCAGCCCGGCACCGGCCAAAAACATTCAGTACTTC. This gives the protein CASSPAPAKNIQYF.

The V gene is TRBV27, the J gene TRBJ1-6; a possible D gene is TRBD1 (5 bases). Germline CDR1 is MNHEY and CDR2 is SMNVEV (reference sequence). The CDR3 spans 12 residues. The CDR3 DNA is TGTGCTGCCCGGGACGGTGATTCACCCCTCCACTTT. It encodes CAARDGDSPLHF.

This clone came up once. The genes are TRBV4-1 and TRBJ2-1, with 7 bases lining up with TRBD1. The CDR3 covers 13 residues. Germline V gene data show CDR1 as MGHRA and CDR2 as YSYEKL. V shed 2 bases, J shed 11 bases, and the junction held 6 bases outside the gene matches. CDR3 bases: TGCGCCAGCAGCCAACCGCAGGGGGACCAGCAGTTCTTC. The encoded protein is CASSQPQGDQQFF.

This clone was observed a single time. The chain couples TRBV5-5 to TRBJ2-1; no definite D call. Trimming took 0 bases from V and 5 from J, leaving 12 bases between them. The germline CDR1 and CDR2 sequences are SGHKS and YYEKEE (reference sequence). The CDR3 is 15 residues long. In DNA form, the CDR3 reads TGTGCCAGCAGCTTGGCCAACAGAATCAACAATGAGCAGTTCTTC. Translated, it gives CASSLANRINNEQFF.

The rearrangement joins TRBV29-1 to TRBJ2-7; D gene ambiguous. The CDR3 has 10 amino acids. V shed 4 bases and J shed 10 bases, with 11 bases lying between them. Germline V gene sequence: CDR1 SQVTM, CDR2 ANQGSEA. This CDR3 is CSVGQATQYF. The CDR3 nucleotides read TGCAGCGTTGGGCAGGCAACACAGTACTTC.

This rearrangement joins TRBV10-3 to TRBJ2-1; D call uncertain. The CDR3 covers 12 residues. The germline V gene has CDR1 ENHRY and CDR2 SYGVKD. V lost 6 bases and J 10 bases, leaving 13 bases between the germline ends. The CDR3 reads CAISHEDHEQFF. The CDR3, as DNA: TGTGCCATCAGCCATGAAGACCACGAGCAGTTCTTC.

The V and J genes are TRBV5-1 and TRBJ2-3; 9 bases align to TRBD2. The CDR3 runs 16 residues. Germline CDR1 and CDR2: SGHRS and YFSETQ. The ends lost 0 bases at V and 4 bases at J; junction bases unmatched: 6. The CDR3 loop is CASSLDGGRAADTQYF. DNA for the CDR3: TGCGCCAGCAGCTTGGACGGCGGGAGGGCCGCAGATACGCAGTATTTT.